The 19 T cell receptor beta chains listed next were all sequenced from one sample in a study of blood T cell repertoires in COVID-19. Sequencing used immunoSEQ multiplex PCR; TCRdb keeps in-frame clones, though not all of them. The table has some 70,000 clones, roughly three quarters seen once. The specimen was peripheral blood. The receptors here all came from a woman aged 55 to 70 with acute or convalescent COVID-19.

The chain has TRBV24-1 and TRBJ2-2; possibly TRBD1 for D (6 bases). Germline loops: CDR1 KGHDR, CDR2 SFDVKD. Deletions cut 9 bases from V and 1 base from J, with 11 bases between. The CDR3 has 14 amino acids. CDR3 coding DNA: TGTGCCACCGCCGGGACAATGAACACCGGGGAGCTGTTTTTT. Translating it yields CATAGTMNTGELFF.

This clone came up a few times. The rearrangement links TRBV7-9 to TRBJ2-1; weak D call: TRBD2 (5 bases). The CDR3 length is 17 residues. Trimming left V 0 bases short and J 4 bases short, with 16 bases between. Germline assignment: CDR1 SEHNR and CDR2 FQNEAQ (reference sequence). CDR3 loop: CASSLAPSGAVYNEQFF. The CDR3 DNA sequence: TGTGCCAGCAGCTTAGCACCCAGCGGAGCCGTTTACAATGAGCAGTTCTTC.

The chain employs TRBV19 and TRBJ2-1; tentatively, D is TRBD2 (5 bases). V was clipped by 10 bases and J by 1 base, with 11 bases between them. Germline assignment: CDR1 LNHDA and CDR2 SQIVND (reference sequence). The CDR3 sequence is 13 residues long. As DNA, the CDR3 is TGTGCCACCGCTGGGAGATCCTACAATGAGCAGTTCTTC. It yields the protein CATAGRSYNEQFF.

V usage is TRBV5-1 and J usage is TRBJ2-5, with a tentative D call TRBD1 (6 bases). The CDR3 has 15 residues. The germline V gene encodes CDR1 SGHRS and CDR2 YFSETQ. V lost 2 bases to trimming and J lost 3 bases, with 14 bases between them. The CDR3 spells CASSFSTGGEETQYF. CDR3 DNA sequence: TGCGCCAGCAGCTTCTCGACAGGAGGCGAAGAGACCCAGTACTTC. Using reference TRBV5-1 and TRBJ2-5 for the parts outside the CDR3, the full variable domain is KAGVTQTPRYLIKTRGQQVTLSCSPISGHRSVSWYQQTPGQGLQFLFEYFSETQRNKGNFPGRFSGRQFSNSRSEMNVSTLELGDSALYLCASSFSTGGEETQYFGPGTRLLVL.

Only a few counts were recorded for this clone. The chain is built from TRBV9 and TRBJ1-2; the D is unclear. Germline CDR1 SGDLS, CDR2 YYNGEE. The CDR3 runs to 15 residues. Trimming removed 3 bases from V and 4 bases from J, with 16 bases in between. DNA for the CDR3: TGTGCCAGCAGCGCCCAGGACTTAGGCGGCTATGGCTACACCTTC. Amino acids: CASSAQDLGGYGYTF. Combining the CDR3 with reference TRBV9 and TRBJ1-2 gives the whole variable domain DSGVTQTPKHLITATGQRVTLRCSPRSGDLSVYWYQQSLDQGLQFLIQYYNGEERAKGNILERFSAQQFPDLHSELNLSSLELGDSALYFCASSAQDLGGYGYTFGSGTRLTVV.

This chain links TRBV4-3 with TRBJ2-2, with a weak D call TRBD1 (5 bases). Germline V CDR1 and CDR2: LGHNA, YSLEER. This CDR3 contains 14 residues. V was clipped by 4 bases and J by 2 bases, with 8 bases between them. The CDR3 nucleotides read TGCGCCAGCAGCCGACAGAGAAACACCGGGGAGCTGTTTTTT. Its protein product is CASSRQRNTGELFF.

In DNA, the CDR3 is TGTGCCAGCAGCTTGCGACAGGGGATCTCCTACGAGCAGTACTTC. Its protein product is CASSLRQGISYEQYF. The J gene is TRBJ2-7, the V gene TRBV5-5; 8 bases match TRBD1. The germline V gene has CDR1 SGHKS and CDR2 YYEKEE (reference sequence). The J segment lost 0 bases and the V segment lost 1 base, leaving 3 bases of the junction unmatched. The CDR3 consists of 15 residues. Full variable domain (rest looked up from reference TRBV5-5 and TRBJ2-7): DAGVTQSPTHLIKTRGQQVTLRCSPISGHKSVSWYQQVLGQGPQFIFQYYEKEERGRGNFPDRFSARQFPNYSSELNVNALLLGDSALYLCASSLRQGISYEQYFGPGTRLTVT.

The chain combines TRBV9 with TRBJ2-1; 7 bases are shared with TRBD2. J lost 1 base, V lost 4 bases, and 8 bases had no gene match. This CDR3 contains 16 residues. From germline, CDR1 is SGDLS and CDR2 YYNGEE. The CDR3 spells CASSPGGGESYNEQFF. For the CDR3, the DNA is TGTGCCAGCAGCCCGGGGGGAGGGGAGTCCTACAATGAGCAGTTCTTC.

V gene TRBV7-2 combines with J gene TRBJ2-7, with 7 bases lining up with TRBD1. V shed 5 bases and J 2 bases; nucleotides not matched to a gene: 9. CDR1 is SGHTA and CDR2 is FQGNSA in the germline V gene. This CDR3 comprises 15 residues. The CDR3 region has the DNA TGTGCCAGCAGCCTCGACAGGGATGCGGCCTACGAGCAGTACTTC. It is translated as CASSLDRDAAYEQYF.

On this clone itself: One end of the junction varies from germline; a read error may be responsible. The rearrangement links TRBV2 to TRBJ2-3; maybe TRBD1 (7 bases). The CDR3 has 13 amino acids. CDR1 and CDR2 from the germline V gene are SNHLY and FYNNEI. CDR3: CASSEGNGRGAPF. DNA of the CDR3: TGTGCCAGCAGTGAAGGAAACGGCAGGGGGGCCCCGTTT.

This clone occurred a few times. This chain joins TRBV3-1 (or the pseudogene TRBV3-2) and TRBJ2-7, with 9 bases matching TRBD1. Germline loops: CDR1 LGHDT, CDR2 YNNKEL (reference sequence). J lost 9 bases, V lost 5 bases, and 17 bases had no gene match. This CDR3 is 16 amino acids long. The CDR3, as DNA: TGTGCCAGCAGCGAAAACCTCTTGGACAGGGGAGAGGGGCAGTACTTC. Amino acid sequence: CASSENLLDRGEGQYF.

The chain combines TRBV7-3 with TRBJ1-5; D call uncertain. The CDR3 extends over 13 amino acids. V lost 0 bases to trimming and J lost 7 bases, with 7 bases between them. The V gene's germline CDR1 is SGHTA and CDR2 FQGTGA. The CDR3 nucleotides read TGTGCCAGCAGCTTAACGCTAGGACAGCCCCAGCATTTT. Its translation is CASSLTLGQPQHF.

The chain has TRBV5-4 and TRBJ2-1; TRBD2 matches at 14 bases. V trimming: 0 bases; J trimming: 7 bases; junction bases outside the gene matches: 6. There are 17 residues in the CDR3. Germline values: CDR1 SGHNT, CDR2 YYREEE (reference sequence). In DNA, the CDR3 is TGTGCCAGCAGCTTGGGGACTAGCGGGGGGCGAGAAAATGAGCAGTTCTTC. Its protein is CASSLGTSGGRENEQFF.

The rearrangement uses TRBV18 and TRBJ1-3; no clear D. V was shortened by 6 bases and J by 8 bases, with 11 bases between the two germline ends. The CDR3 consists of 12 residues. Per the germline V gene, CDR1 is KGHSH and CDR2 is LQKENI. The CDR3 DNA reads TGTGCCAGCTCTCTCCCCGGGTACACCATATATTTT. Its protein product is CASSLPGYTIYF.

This chain connects TRBV5-1 to TRBJ1-2, with 7 bases identical to TRBD1. Germline CDR1 and CDR2: SGHRS and YFSETQ. J gave up 4 bases and V 4 bases, and 10 bases lay outside the gene matches. The length of the CDR3 is 15 residues. This CDR3 reads CASSGPGQQPYGYTF. CDR3 in DNA: TGCGCCAGCAGCGGACCGGGACAGCAGCCCTATGGCTACACCTTC.

The chain is built from TRBV21-1 and TRBJ1-5; TRBD1, the table's D call, was not compared with the DNA. TRBV21-1 is tagged as a pseudogene. This CDR3 spans 16 amino acids. CDR3 loop: CASSLRTGGGNQPQHF. CDR3 DNA sequence: TGTGCCAGCAGCCTCCGGACAGGGGGCGGGAATCAGCCCCAGCATTTT.

The V call is TRBV4-3, the J call TRBJ1-2; the match to TRBD1 covers 7 bases. V shed 3 bases, J shed 0 bases, and the junction held 4 bases outside the gene matches. Germline V gene data show CDR1 as LGHNA and CDR2 as YSLEER. This CDR3 comprises 15 residues. CDR3 residues: CASSQETGSNYGYTF. CDR3 nucleotides: TGCGCCAGCAGCCAGGAGACAGGGTCTAACTATGGCTACACCTTC.

The sample holds a few counts of this clone. The DNA for the CDR3 is TGCGCCAGCAGCTTGGATACAGGGATTGGAAACACCATATATTTT. Translated: CASSLDTGIGNTIYF. The gene calls are TRBV5-1 and TRBJ1-3; tentatively, D is TRBD1 (6 bases). Germline V gene data show CDR1 as SGHRS and CDR2 as YFSETQ. The CDR3 runs to 15 residues. The ends were cut back, 0 bases at V and 3 bases at J, with 10 bases in the middle.

Concerning this clone itself: Its ends do not fully match the called genes, so a read error is possible. The V gene is TRBV15, the J gene TRBJ2-7; perhaps TRBD2 as D (5 bases). Germline V gene data show CDR1 as LNHNV and CDR2 as YYDKDF (reference sequence). The length of the CDR3 is 13 residues. The CDR3 DNA follows: TGTGCCACCAGCAGAGATGAGGGCTACAAGCAGTACTTC. The encoded protein is CATSRDEGYKQYF.